Below are 12 T cell receptor beta chains sequenced from a single sample in a study of T cell changes during pregnancy in multiple sclerosis. Assay: immunoSEQ multiplex PCR; the TCRdb copy retains only in-frame clones and omits some. The table shows 79,000 or so clones, with around 93% occurring only once. The source was peripheral blood, collected in the first trimester of pregnancy. These receptors all come from a female donor in good health, enrolled as a control in a pregnancy study.

This chain connects TRBV7-6 to TRBJ1-3; no reliable D call. In germline, CDR1 is SGHVS, CDR2 FNYEAQ. There are 16 residues in the CDR3. V shed 8 bases and J shed 0 bases, with 17 bases lying between them. In DNA form, the CDR3 reads TGTGCCAGCTCAAGCCCCCTCCGGGGCTCTGGAAACACCATATATTTT. It translates to CASSSPLRGSGNTIYF.

V is TRBV10-3 and J is TRBJ2-7; D might be TRBD1 (5 bases). The CDR3 has 11 residues. Germline CDR1 is ENHRY and CDR2 is SYGVKD. The ends were cut back, 11 bases at V and 6 bases at J, with 14 bases in the middle. The CDR3 sequence: CALIGVGEQYF. DNA of the CDR3: TGTGCCCTTATAGGGGTTGGCGAGCAGTACTTC.

The chain links TRBV29-1 to TRBJ1-1; TRBD1 aligns across 10 bases. CDR1 and CDR2 (germline): SQVTM, ANQGSEA. This CDR3 comprises 12 residues. J gave up 10 bases and V 4 bases, and 6 bases lay outside the gene matches. The CDR3 region is CSVGDRGMVAFF. The CDR3 bases are TGCAGCGTTGGGGACAGGGGTATGGTAGCTTTCTTT.

The chain carries TRBV5-4 and TRBJ1-1; 7 bases are a match to TRBD1. CDR3 size: 14 residues. Unmatched junction bases numbered 12, after V lost 5 bases and J lost 8 bases. CDR1 and CDR2 from the germline V gene are SGHNT and YYREEE (reference sequence). The CDR3 bases are TGTGCCAGCAGTCAAAAGACAGGGACAATAGAAGCTTTCTTT. Amino acids: CASSQKTGTIEAFF.

The chain combines TRBV18 with TRBJ1-4; 11 bases line up with TRBD1. The germline V gene has CDR1 KGHSH and CDR2 LQKENI. The V segment lost 3 bases and the J segment 6 bases; nucleotides outside the gene matches: 3. The CDR3 has 15 amino acids. Here the CDR3 DNA reads TGTGCCAGCTCACCGGGACAGGGGGAAGATGAAAAACTGTTTTTT. Encoded protein: CASSPGQGEDEKLFF.

This clone was seen just once. The chain carries TRBV5-6 and TRBJ2-3; tentatively, D is TRBD2 (6 bases). CDR1 is SGHDT and CDR2 is YYEEEE in the germline V gene. Trimming removed 4 bases at V and 5 bases at J, with 14 bases between. CDR3 size: 14 residues. Written as DNA, the CDR3 is TGTGCCAGCAGCGCCGCCCGGGGAGGAGATACGCAGTATTTT. Amino acid sequence: CASSAARGGDTQYF.

The chain uses TRBV4-3 and TRBJ1-2; no clear D. CDR1 is LGHNA, CDR2 YSLEER, per germline. Trimming shortened V by 0 bases and J by 4 bases, and 18 bases separated the two germline ends. CDR3 size: 17 residues. CDR3 DNA sequence: TGCGCCAGCAGCCAAGATACTACTTACCCCCCCATCTATGGCTACACCTTC. Encoded protein: CASSQDTTYPPIYGYTF.

The chain carries TRBV5-4 and TRBJ2-1; D not certain. CDR1 and CDR2 from the germline V gene are SGHNT and YYREEE (reference sequence). V dropped 4 bases and J dropped 4 bases, with 9 bases sitting between them. The CDR3 extends over 13 amino acids. CDR3 amino acids: CASSPALYNEQFF. The CDR3 DNA sequence: TGTGCCAGCAGCCCCGCCCTATACAATGAGCAGTTCTTC.

The chain has TRBV6-6 and TRBJ1-5; no firm D call. The V and J ends lost 4 bases and 6 bases respectively, with 13 bases between them. The CDR3 sequence is 14 residues long. Germline V gene lookup returns CDR1 MNHNY and CDR2 SVGAGI (reference sequence). This chain's CDR3 is CASSFTETGQPQHF. CDR3 DNA sequence: TGTGCCAGCAGTTTTACAGAAACTGGTCAGCCCCAGCATTTT.

This rearrangement joins TRBV7-2 to TRBJ1-6; TRBD1 matches at 8 bases. The CDR3 is 15 residues long. The germline CDR1 and CDR2 sequences are SGHTA and FQGNSA. Losses at the gene ends were 2 bases for V and 7 bases for J; bases not matched to a gene: 4. The CDR3 region is CASSLRQGANSPLHF. The CDR3 bases are TGTGCCAGCAGCTTACGCCAGGGGGCAAATTCACCCCTCCACTTT.

This clone was counted between two and nine times. The chain employs TRBV7-9 and TRBJ1-6; D unclear. Trimming cost V 10 bases and J 11 bases, with 15 bases left between them. CDR3 length equals 12 residues. CDR1 and CDR2 (germline): SEHNR, FQNEAQ (reference sequence). Here the CDR3 reads CATSGSFTPLHF. As DNA, the CDR3 is TGTGCCACCTCAGGATCTTTTACACCCCTCCACTTT.

The rearrangement joins TRBV15 to TRBJ2-1; no firm D call. CDR1 is LNHNV, CDR2 YYDKDF, per germline (reference sequence). The CDR3 sequence is 16 residues long. With 0 bases removed from V and 4 bases from J, the gap between germline ends came to 13 bases. The CDR3, as DNA: TGTGCCACCAGCAGAGATAACAGCCTCTCTTACAATGAGCAGTTCTTC. Its protein product is CATSRDNSLSYNEQFF. The complete variable domain, with remaining parts taken from reference TRBV15 and TRBJ2-1, reads DAMVIQNPRYQVTQFGKPVTLSCSQTLNHNVMYWYQQKSSQAPKLLFHYYDKDFNNEADTPDNFQSRRPNTSFCFLDIRSPGLGDTAMYLCATSRDNSLSYNEQFFGPGTRLTVL.